This T cell receptor beta chain comes out of a study of graft-versus-host responses after intestinal transplantation. Some clones are missing from TCRdb's copy, which holds only in-frame ones; the method was immunoSEQ multiplex PCR. Of over 85,000 clones in the sample, just over 90% were seen once. In regard to this clone: No antigen is known for it.

There are 13 residues in the CDR3. Germline assignment: CDR1 SGHRS and CDR2 YFSETQ. Trimming shortened V by 4 bases and J by 6 bases, and 13 bases separated the two germline ends. The chain couples TRBV5-1 to TRBJ1-2; the D gene is possibly TRBD1 (6 bases). The sequence was obtained from a human donor who received an intestinal transplant. The specimen was unstimulated CD8+ T cells sorted from spleen or lymph node cells, collected before intestinal transplant. The DNA for the CDR3 is TGCGCCAGCAGCCCTGGGGCAGGGGATGGCTACACCTTC. Translated: CASSPGAGDGYTF. The entire variable domain, with the rest obtained from reference TRBV5-1 and TRBJ1-2, is as follows: KAGVTQTPRYLIKTRGQQVTLSCSPISGHRSVSWYQQTPGQGLQFLFEYFSETQRNKGNFPGRFSGRQFSNSRSEMNVSTLELGDSALYLCASSPGAGDGYTFGSGTRLTVV.